Below are 15 T cell receptor beta chains sequenced from a single sample in a study of Graves' ophthalmopathy and Graves' hyperthyroidism (dated by TCRdb to 2017 to 2018). Sequencing took place on an Illumina HiSeq 2000. For repertoire sequencing, TCR beta CDR3 regions were amplified from RNA transcripts. A first-round RT-PCR used HTBI primers with the Qiagen OneStep RT-PCR kit, followed by a second-round multiplex PCR, size selection and purification. The public reads were run again by TCRdb, first through fastp at Q25 and then through MiXCR, and only productive beta chains were kept. Here each entry gathers all rows of one CDR3 protein and keeps the most common genes and DNA. The sample profile shows approximately 700,000 distinct CDR3 sequences; roughly 40% of them were found once. Of the sample, 44% is held by the ten largest clones. What was sequenced was peripheral blood. The receptors here all came from an adult man with Graves' ophthalmopathy.

The chain uses TRBV10-3 and TRBJ1-1; D ambiguous. Trimming stripped 1 base from V and 0 bases from J, with 9 bases between. CDR1 is ENHRY and CDR2 is SYGVKD in the germline V gene. This CDR3 has 15 residues. The CDR3 bases are TGTGCCATCAGTGAGTTGGTGTGCCTGAACACTGAAGCTTTCTTT. This codes for CAISELVCLNTEAFF.

Comment on this clonotype: The CDR3 end shows no conserved phenylalanine or tryptophan, and so a read error is likely. The chain joins TRBV7-2 to TRBJ1-6, with 7 positions matching TRBD1. With V trimmed by 1 base and J by 6 bases, 3 bases remained unmatched. This CDR3 region has 15 residues. The germline CDR1 and CDR2 sequences are SGHTA and FQGNSA. The CDR3, as DNA: TGTGCCAGCAGCTTAGGAGCAGGGGGTAATTCACCCCTCCACCTT. It codes for CASSLGAGGNSPLHL.

The rearrangement joins TRBV5-4 to TRBJ1-3, with 8 bases lining up with TRBD1. This CDR3 is 15 amino acids long. The V gene end was trimmed by 4 bases and the J gene end by 2 bases; junction bases not matched to a gene: 5. Germline assignment: CDR1 SGHNT and CDR2 YYREEE (reference sequence). The chain's CDR3 is CASSKMTGAGNTIYF. The CDR3 DNA reads as TGTGCCAGCAGCAAAATGACAGGGGCTGGAAACACCATATATTTT.

The J gene is TRBJ2-7, the V gene TRBV9, with 7 bases matching TRBD1. The CDR3 runs to 15 residues. V shed 4 bases, J shed 1 base, and the junction held 8 bases outside the gene matches. Germline V gives CDR1 SGDLS, CDR2 YYNGEE. The CDR3 spells CASSPTGAGSYEQYF. The CDR3 DNA follows: TGTGCCAGCAGCCCTACAGGGGCGGGTTCCTACGAGCAGTACTTC.

The table lists this clonotype with a count of one. One junction end disagrees with the germline gene, perhaps due to a read error. J is TRBJ2-3 and V is TRBV25-1; the D gene is possibly TRBD2 (5 bases). This CDR3 has 15 amino acids. CDR1 and CDR2 (germline): MGHDK, SYGVNS. The CDR3 DNA sequence: TGCGCCAGCAGCTTGCTTGTGGGAGCGGAGGATACGCAGTATTTT. Amino acid sequence: CASSLLVGAEDTQYF.

Points on this clonotype: One end of the junction fails to match germline, which may point to a read error. This chain uses TRBV2 with TRBJ1-1, with 11 bases that match TRBD1. This CDR3 region has 14 residues. The V gene's germline CDR1 is SNHLY and CDR2 FYNNEI. DNA for the CDR3: TGTGCCAGCGGGAGGGACAGGGGGGACACCGAAGCTTTCTTT. It translates to CASGRDRGDTEAFF.

This clonotype showed up many times. The chain has TRBV10-3 and TRBJ1-1; no reliable D call. The germline V and J ends were trimmed by 10 bases and 0 bases, with 15 bases remaining between them. Germline CDR1 is ENHRY and CDR2 is SYGVKD. The CDR3 totals 14 residues. As DNA, the CDR3 is TGTGCCAGCCTAAACGATGGGATGAACACTGAAGCTTTCTTT. Translation gives CASLNDGMNTEAFF.

This clonotype was observed at least ten times. CDR3 residues: CASSEFGGRLNTEAFF. For the CDR3, the DNA is TGTGCCAGCAGTGAATTCGGGGGGCGTTTGAACACTGAAGCTTTCTTT. The V call is TRBV2, the J call TRBJ1-1; perhaps TRBD1 as D (6 bases). There are 16 residues in the CDR3. Germline-derived CDR1 and CDR2 are SNHLY and FYNNEI. The V end was cut by 2 bases, the J end by 0 bases, with 13 bases between.

DNA of the CDR3: TGCAGTGCTAGAGAACTCCTAGGGGGAGAGGTCATAGAGACCCAGTACTTC. Translation gives CSARELLGGEVIETQYF. The chain couples TRBV20-1 to TRBJ2-5; D possibly corresponds to TRBD1 (6 bases). The CDR3 runs 17 residues. V lost 0 bases, J lost 4 bases, and 21 bases lay in between. CDR1 and CDR2 (germline): DFQATT, SNEGSKA (reference sequence).

This clonotype was found a few times. The chain employs TRBV4-1 and TRBJ2-5, with D maybe TRBD2 (6 bases). The V gene lost 4 bases and the J gene lost 3 bases, with 12 bases spanning the gap. This CDR3 has 14 amino acids. Germline CDR1 and CDR2: MGHRA and YSYEKL. The CDR3 nucleotides read TGCGCCAGCAGCCGTGGGACTGGAGAAGAGACCCAGTACTTC. Translation: CASSRGTGEETQYF.

This sequence joins TRBV29-1 and TRBJ1-6, with 8 nucleotides matching TRBD1. The CDR3 is 12 residues long. Trimming removed 8 bases from V and 10 bases from J; junction bases left unmatched: 7. Per the germline V gene, CDR1 is SQVTM and CDR2 is ANQGSEA. The CDR3 here is CSTTGGNSPLHF. The CDR3 DNA is TGCAGCACCACAGGGGGGAACTCACCCCTCCACTTT. Complete variable domain (other parts from reference TRBV29-1 and TRBJ1-6): SAVISQKPSRDICQRGTSLTIQCQVDSQVTMMFWYRQQPGQSLTLIATANQGSEATYESGFVIDKFPISRPNLTFSTLTVSNMSPEDSSIYLCSTTGGNSPLHFGNGTRLTVT.

The chain uses TRBV19 and TRBJ1-4; D call uncertain. Per germline, CDR1 LNHDA and CDR2 SQIVND (reference sequence). V lost 5 bases to trimming and J lost 5 bases, with 15 bases between them. The CDR3 length is 15 residues. The CDR3 sequence: CASSLQFYGNEKLFF. CDR3 nucleotide sequence: TGTGCCAGTAGTCTCCAATTCTATGGGAATGAAAAACTGTTTTTT.

This clonotype was found a few times. The chain is built from TRBV7-9 and TRBJ2-5, with D uncertain. Trimming pared 2 bases from V and 4 bases from J, leaving 11 bases between. Germline loops: CDR1 SEHNR, CDR2 FQNEAQ (reference sequence). CDR3 size: 14 residues. The CDR3 here is CASSLYPVGETQYF. In DNA, the CDR3 is TGTGCCAGCAGCTTATATCCGGTCGGAGAGACCCAGTACTTC. Together with reference TRBV7-9 and TRBJ2-5, the CDR3 gives the full variable domain: DTGVSQNPRHKITKRGQNVTFRCDPISEHNRLYWYRQTLGQGPEFLTYFQNEAQLEKSRLLSDRFSAERPKGSFSTLEIQRTEQGDSAMYLCASSLYPVGETQYFGPGTRLLVL.

This clonotype was counted only a few times. The chain links TRBV10-3 to TRBJ2-7; tentative D call: TRBD2 (7 bases). CDR1 is ENHRY, CDR2 SYGVKD, per germline. The ends were cut back, 3 bases at V and 5 bases at J, with 11 bases in the middle. The CDR3 length is 13 residues. The CDR3 reads CAISEGGGDEQYF. The CDR3 coding sequence is TGTGCCATCAGTGAAGGAGGGGGGGACGAGCAGTACTTC.

This clonotype occurred many times. V is TRBV20-1 and J is TRBJ2-7; D possibly uses TRBD1 or TRBD2 (6 bases each). Germline CDR1 reads DFQATT; CDR2 reads SNEGSKA (reference sequence). V shed 5 bases and J shed 2 bases, with 10 bases lying between them. The CDR3 is 12 residues long. The CDR3 DNA reads TGCAGTGCTTGGGGGGCTACCTACGAGCAGTACTTC. This translates into CSAWGATYEQYF.